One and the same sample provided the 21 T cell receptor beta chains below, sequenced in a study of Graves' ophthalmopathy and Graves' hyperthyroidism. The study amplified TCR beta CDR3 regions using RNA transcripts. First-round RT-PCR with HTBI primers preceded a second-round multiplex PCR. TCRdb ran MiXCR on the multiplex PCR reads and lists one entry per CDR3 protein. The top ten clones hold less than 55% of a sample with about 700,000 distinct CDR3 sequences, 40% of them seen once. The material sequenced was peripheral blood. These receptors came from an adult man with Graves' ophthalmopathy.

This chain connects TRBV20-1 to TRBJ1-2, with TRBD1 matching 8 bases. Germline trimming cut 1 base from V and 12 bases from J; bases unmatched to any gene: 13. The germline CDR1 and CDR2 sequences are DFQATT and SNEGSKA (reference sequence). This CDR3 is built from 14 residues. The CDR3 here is CSARAGQGFSGNTF. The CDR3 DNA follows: TGCAGTGCTAGAGCTGGACAGGGATTCTCTGGAAACACCTTC.

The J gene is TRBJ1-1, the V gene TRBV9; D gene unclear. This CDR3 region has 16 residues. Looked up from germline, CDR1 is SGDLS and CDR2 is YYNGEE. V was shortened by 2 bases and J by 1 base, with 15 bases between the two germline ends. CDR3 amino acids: CASSVEVGRKNTEAFF. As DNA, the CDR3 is TGTGCCAGCAGCGTTGAGGTGGGCAGGAAGAACACTGAAGCTTTCTTT.

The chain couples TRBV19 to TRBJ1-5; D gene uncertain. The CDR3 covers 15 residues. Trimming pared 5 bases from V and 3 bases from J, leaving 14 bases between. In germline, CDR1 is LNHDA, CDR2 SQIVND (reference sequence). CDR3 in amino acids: CASSAATRDNQPQHF. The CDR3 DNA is TGTGCCAGTAGTGCGGCGACAAGGGACAATCAGCCCCAGCATTTT.

The chain's CDR3 is CAIRGLGYTF. CDR3 DNA: TGTGCCATCAGGGGGCTCGGCTACACCTTC. The chain joins TRBV10-3 to TRBJ1-2; perhaps TRBD1 as D (5 bases). CDR3 length: 10 residues. V lost 6 bases and J 8 bases, leaving 7 bases between the germline ends. Germline assignment: CDR1 ENHRY and CDR2 SYGVKD.

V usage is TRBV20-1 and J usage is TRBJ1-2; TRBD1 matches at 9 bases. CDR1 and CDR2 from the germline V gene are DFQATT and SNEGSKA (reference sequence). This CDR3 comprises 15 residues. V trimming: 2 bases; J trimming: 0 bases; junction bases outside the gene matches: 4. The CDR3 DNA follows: TGCAGTGCTAGATTACAGGGGGCCCCTAACTATGGCTACACCTTC. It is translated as CSARLQGAPNYGYTF.

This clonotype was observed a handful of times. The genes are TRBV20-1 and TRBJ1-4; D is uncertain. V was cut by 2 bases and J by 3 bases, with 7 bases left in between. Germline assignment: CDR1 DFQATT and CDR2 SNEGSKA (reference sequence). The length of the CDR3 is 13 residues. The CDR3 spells CSARNSPNEKLFF. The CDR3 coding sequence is TGCAGTGCTAGAAATTCTCCTAATGAAAAACTGTTTTTT.

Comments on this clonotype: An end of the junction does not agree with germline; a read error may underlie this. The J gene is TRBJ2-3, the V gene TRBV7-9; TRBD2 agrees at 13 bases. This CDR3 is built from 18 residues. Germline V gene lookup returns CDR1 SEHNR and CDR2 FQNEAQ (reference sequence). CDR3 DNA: TGCGCCAGCAGCCGCGGTTGGACTAGCGGGAGCGTCGGGGATACGCAGTATTTT. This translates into CASSRGWTSGSVGDTQYF.

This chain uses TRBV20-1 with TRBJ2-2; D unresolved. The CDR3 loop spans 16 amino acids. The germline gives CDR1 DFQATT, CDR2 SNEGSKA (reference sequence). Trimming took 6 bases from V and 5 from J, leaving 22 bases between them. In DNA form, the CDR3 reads TGCAGTGCCAGCAGCCAATTTATAGGCCGAACCGGGGAGCTGTTTTTT. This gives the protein CSASSQFIGRTGELFF.

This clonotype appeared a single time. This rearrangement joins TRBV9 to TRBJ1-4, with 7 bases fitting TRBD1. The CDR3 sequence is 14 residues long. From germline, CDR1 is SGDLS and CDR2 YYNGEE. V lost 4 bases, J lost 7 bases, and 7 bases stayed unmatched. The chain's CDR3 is CASSQDRTIEKLFF. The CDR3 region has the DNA TGTGCCAGCAGCCAGGACAGGACAATTGAAAAACTGTTTTTT.

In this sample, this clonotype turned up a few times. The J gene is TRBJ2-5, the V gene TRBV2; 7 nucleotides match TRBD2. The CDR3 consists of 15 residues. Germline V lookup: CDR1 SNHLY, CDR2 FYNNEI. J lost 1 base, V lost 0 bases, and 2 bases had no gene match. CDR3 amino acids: CASSEAGGIQETQYF. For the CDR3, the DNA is TGTGCCAGCAGTGAAGCCGGGGGGATCCAAGAGACCCAGTACTTC.

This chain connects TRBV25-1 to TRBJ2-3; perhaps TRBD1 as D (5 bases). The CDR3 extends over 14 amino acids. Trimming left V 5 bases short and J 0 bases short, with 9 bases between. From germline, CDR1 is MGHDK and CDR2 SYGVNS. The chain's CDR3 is CASSTPGSTDTQYF. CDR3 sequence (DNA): TGTGCCAGCAGTACCCCAGGGAGCACAGATACGCAGTATTTT.

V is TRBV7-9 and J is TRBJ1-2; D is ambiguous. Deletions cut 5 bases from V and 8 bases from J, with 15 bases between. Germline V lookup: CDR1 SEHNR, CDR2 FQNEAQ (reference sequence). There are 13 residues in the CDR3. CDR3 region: CASSLGWEYGYTF. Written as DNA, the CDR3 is TGTGCCAGCAGCCTGGGTTGGGAATACGGCTACACCTTC.

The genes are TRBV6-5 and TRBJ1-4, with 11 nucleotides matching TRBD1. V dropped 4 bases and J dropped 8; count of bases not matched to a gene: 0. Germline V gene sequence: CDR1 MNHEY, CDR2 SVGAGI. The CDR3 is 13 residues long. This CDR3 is CASSWDRGEKLFF. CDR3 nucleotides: TGTGCCAGCAGTTGGGACAGGGGGGAAAAACTGTTTTTT.

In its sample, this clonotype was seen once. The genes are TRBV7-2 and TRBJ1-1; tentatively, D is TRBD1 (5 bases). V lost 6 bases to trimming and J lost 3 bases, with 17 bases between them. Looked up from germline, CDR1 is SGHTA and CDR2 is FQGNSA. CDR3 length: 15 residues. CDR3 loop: CASSSRGGVYTEAFF. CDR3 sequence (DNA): TGTGCCAGCAGTTCGAGGGGCGGTGTTTACACTGAAGCTTTCTTT.

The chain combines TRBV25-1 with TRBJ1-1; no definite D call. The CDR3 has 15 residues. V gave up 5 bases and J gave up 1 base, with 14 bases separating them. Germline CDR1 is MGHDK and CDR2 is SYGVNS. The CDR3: CASSPPGMANTEAFF. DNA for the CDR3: TGTGCCAGCAGTCCTCCAGGAATGGCGAACACTGAAGCTTTCTTT.

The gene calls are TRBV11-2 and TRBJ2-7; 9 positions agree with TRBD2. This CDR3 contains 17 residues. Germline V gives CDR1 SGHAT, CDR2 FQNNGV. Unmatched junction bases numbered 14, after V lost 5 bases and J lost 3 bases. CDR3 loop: CASSQVPRLAGNYEQYF. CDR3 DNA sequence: TGTGCCAGCAGCCAAGTCCCCCGGCTAGCGGGGAACTACGAGCAGTACTTC.

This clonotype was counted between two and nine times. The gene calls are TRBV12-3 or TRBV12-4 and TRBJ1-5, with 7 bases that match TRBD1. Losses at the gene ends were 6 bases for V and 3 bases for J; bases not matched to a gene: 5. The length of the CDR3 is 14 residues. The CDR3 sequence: CASSGDRPNQPQHF. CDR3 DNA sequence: TGTGCCAGCAGCGGGGACAGACCCAATCAGCCCCAGCATTTT.

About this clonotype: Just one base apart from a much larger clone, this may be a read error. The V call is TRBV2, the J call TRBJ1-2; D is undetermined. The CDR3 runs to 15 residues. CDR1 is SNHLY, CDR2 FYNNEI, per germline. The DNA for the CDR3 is TGTGCCGGCAGTGAGTTTCCCGGACCTAACTATGGCTACACCTTC. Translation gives CAGSEFPGPNYGYTF.

CDR3 sequence reads: CASSALGPNYEQYF. The DNA for the CDR3 is TGTGCCAGCAGCGCACTCGGGCCCAACTACGAGCAGTACTTC. This rearrangement joins TRBV7-9 to TRBJ2-7; D not resolved. Germline loops: CDR1 SEHNR, CDR2 FQNEAQ (reference sequence). This CDR3 has 14 residues. Trimming took 5 bases from V and 3 from J, leaving 14 bases between them.

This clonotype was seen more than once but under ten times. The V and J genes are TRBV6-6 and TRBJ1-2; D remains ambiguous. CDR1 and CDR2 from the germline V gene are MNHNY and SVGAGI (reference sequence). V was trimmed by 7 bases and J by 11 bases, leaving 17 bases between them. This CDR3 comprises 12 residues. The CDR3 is CASTPLGEGYTF. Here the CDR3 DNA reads TGTGCCAGCACTCCCCTCGGGGAGGGATACACCTTC.

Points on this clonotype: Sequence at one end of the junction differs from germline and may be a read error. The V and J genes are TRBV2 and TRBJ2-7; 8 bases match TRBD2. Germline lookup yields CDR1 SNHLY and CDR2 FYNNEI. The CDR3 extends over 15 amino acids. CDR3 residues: CASSYIGGRNYEQCF. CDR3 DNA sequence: TGTGCCAGCAGTTACATCGGCGGGAGGAACTACGAGCAGTGCTTC.